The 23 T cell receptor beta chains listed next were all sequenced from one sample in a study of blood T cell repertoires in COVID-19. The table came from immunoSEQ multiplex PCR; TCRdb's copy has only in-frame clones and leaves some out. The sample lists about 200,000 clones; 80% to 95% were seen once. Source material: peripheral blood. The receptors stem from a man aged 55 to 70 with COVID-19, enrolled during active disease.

CDR3 nucleotides: TGTGCCTGGAGGGGACAGGGTGGGGAGCAGTACTTC. It is translated as CAWRGQGGEQYF. The chain joins TRBV30 to TRBJ2-7; 9 nucleotides align to TRBD1. This CDR3 is built from 12 residues. With 3 bases clipped from V and 7 bases from J, the junction kept 4 bases outside the gene matches. Germline loops: CDR1 GTSNPN, CDR2 SVGIG (reference sequence).

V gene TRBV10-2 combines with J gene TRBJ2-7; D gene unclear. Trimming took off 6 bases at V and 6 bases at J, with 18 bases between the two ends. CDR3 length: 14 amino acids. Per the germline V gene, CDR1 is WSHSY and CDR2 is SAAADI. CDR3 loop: CASRVLAVYSEQYF. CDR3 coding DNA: TGCGCCAGCAGGGTCCTTGCCGTTTATAGCGAGCAGTACTTC.

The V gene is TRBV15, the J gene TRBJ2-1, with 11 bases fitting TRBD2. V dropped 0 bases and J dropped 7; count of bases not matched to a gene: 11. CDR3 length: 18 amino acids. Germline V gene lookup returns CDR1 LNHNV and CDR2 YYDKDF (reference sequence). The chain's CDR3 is CATSRDPASGRIHNEQFF. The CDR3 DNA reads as TGTGCCACCAGCAGAGATCCCGCTAGCGGGAGGATTCATAATGAGCAGTTCTTC.

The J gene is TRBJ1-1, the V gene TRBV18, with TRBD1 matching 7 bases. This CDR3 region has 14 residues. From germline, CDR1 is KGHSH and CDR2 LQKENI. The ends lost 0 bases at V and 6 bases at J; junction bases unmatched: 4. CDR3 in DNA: TGTGCCAGCTCACCACCGACAGGGTTGCCTGAAGCTTTCTTT. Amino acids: CASSPPTGLPEAFF.

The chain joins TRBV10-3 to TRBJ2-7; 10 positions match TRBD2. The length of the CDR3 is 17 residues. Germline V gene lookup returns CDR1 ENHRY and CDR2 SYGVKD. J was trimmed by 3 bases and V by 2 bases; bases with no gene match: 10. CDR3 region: CAISETPLAGVNYEQYF. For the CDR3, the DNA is TGTGCCATCAGTGAGACTCCTCTAGCGGGAGTAAACTACGAGCAGTACTTC.

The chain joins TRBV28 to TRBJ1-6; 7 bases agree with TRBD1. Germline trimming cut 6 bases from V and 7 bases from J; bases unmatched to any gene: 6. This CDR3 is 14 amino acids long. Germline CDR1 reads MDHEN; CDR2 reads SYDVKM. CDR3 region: CASSGPGGNSPLHF. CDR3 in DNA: TGTGCCAGCAGCGGACCAGGGGGGAATTCACCCCTCCACTTT.

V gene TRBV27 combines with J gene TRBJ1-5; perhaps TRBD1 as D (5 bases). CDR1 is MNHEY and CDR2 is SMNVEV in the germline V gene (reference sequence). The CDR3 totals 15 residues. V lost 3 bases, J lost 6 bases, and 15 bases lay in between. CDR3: CASSLGRGSGQPQHF. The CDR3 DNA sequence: TGTGCCAGCAGTTTGGGTAGGGGATCTGGTCAGCCCCAGCATTTT.

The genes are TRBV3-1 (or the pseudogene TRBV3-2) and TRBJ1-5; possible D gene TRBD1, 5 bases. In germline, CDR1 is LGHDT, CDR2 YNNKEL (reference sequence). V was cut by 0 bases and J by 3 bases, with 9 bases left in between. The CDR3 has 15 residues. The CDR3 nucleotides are TGTGCCAGCAGCCAAGACTGGGGCAACAATCAGCCCCAGCATTTT. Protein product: CASSQDWGNNQPQHF.

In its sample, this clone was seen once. CDR3 region: CATERNWRGSGELFF. The CDR3 region has the DNA TGTGCCACTGAGAGGAACTGGCGGGGATCCGGGGAGCTGTTTTTT. This chain joins TRBV19 and TRBJ2-2, with a weak D call TRBD2 (6 bases). With 10 bases removed from V and 6 bases from J, the gap between germline ends came to 21 bases. The CDR3 covers 15 residues. CDR1 and CDR2 from the germline V gene are LNHDA and SQIVND (reference sequence).

CDR3 residues: CASSQSNGGELFF. The CDR3, as DNA: TGTGCCAGCAGCCAATCCAACGGCGGGGAGCTGTTTTTT. This chain joins TRBV16 and TRBJ2-2; D is uncertain. The CDR3 spans 13 residues. Germline V gene data show CDR1 as KGHSY and CDR2 as FQNENV. Trimming removed 0 bases at V and 7 bases at J, with 6 bases between. The whole variable domain, remainder taken from reference TRBV16 and TRBJ2-2, is GEEVAQTPKHLVRGEGQKAKLYCAPIKGHSYVFWYQQVLKNEFKFLISFQNENVFDETGMPKERFSAKCLPNSPCSLEIQATKLEDSAVYFCASSQSNGGELFFGEGSRLTVL.

CDR3 in DNA: TGTGCCAGCAGGGGGCAAGGCACTGAAGCTTTCTTT. It specifies CASRGQGTEAFF. The rearrangement links TRBV28 to TRBJ1-1, with a tentative D call TRBD1 (5 bases). This CDR3 is built from 12 residues. Germline V CDR1 and CDR2: MDHEN, SYDVKM. V lost 6 bases and J 4 bases, leaving 9 bases between the germline ends.

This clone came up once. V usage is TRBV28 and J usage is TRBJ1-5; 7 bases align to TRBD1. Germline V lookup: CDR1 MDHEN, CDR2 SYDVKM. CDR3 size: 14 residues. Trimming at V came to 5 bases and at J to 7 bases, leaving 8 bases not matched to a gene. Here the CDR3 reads CASSIDRVRQPQHF. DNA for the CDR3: TGTGCCAGCAGTATCGACAGGGTAAGGCAGCCCCAGCATTTT.

Here the CDR3 reads CASSLALGGGTEAFF. Here the CDR3 DNA reads TGCGCCAGCAGCTTGGCCCTAGGGGGCGGAACTGAAGCTTTCTTT. The chain couples TRBV5-1 to TRBJ1-1; 7 bases match TRBD1. Trimming removed 0 bases from V and 5 bases from J; junction bases left unmatched: 7. The CDR3 covers 15 residues. Germline loops: CDR1 SGHRS, CDR2 YFSETQ.

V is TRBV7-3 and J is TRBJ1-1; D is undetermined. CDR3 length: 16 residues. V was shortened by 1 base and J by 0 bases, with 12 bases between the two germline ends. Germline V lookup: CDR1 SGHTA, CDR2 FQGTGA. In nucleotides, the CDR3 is TGTGCCAGCAGCTTAAGTCGAGTCTCCGTGAACACTGAAGCTTTCTTT. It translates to CASSLSRVSVNTEAFF.

CDR3 bases: TGTGCCAGCAGCTTCCCGGGACTAGCGGGAGTCAATGAGCAGTTCTTC. Translated: CASSFPGLAGVNEQFF. The rearrangement links TRBV11-2 to TRBJ2-1; TRBD2 matches 14 bases. Germline V lookup: CDR1 SGHAT, CDR2 FQNNGV. There are 16 residues in the CDR3. Trimming took 3 bases from V and 6 from J; bases not matched to a gene: 4.

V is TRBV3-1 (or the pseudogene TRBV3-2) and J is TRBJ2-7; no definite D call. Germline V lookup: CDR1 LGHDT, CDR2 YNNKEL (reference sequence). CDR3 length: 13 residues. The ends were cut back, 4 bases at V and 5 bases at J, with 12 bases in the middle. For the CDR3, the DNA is TGTGCCAGCAGCCCATCCAATCCTAACGAGCAGTACTTC. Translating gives CASSPSNPNEQYF.

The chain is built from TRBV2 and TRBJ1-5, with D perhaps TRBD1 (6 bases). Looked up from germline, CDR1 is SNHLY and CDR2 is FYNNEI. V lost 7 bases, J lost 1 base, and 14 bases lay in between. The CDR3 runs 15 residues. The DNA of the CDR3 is TGTGCCAGCAACCGACAGGACAGAAGCAATCAGCCCCAGCATTTT. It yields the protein CASNRQDRSNQPQHF.

CDR3 sequence: CASSEPGQGHYGYTF. DNA of the CDR3: TGCGCCAGCAGTGAGCCGGGACAGGGGCACTATGGCTACACCTTC. The gene calls are TRBV10-2 and TRBJ1-2; 10 nucleotides agree with TRBD1. After removal of 2 bases from V and 3 bases from J, the junction contained 3 bases not matched to a gene. Germline V CDR1 and CDR2: WSHSY, SAAADI. CDR3 size: 15 residues.

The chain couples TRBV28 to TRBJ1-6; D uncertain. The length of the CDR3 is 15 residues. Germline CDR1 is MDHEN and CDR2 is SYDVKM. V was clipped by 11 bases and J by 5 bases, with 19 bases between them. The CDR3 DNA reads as TGTGCCGCAGCTCCCGGCGGAGGGAATAATTCACCCCTCCACTTT. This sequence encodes CAAAPGGGNNSPLHF.

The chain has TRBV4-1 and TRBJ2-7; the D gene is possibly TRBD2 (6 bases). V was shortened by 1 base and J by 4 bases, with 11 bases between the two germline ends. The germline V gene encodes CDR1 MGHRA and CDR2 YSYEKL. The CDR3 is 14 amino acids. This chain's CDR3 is CASSQGNGGYEQYF. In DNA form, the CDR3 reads TGCGCCAGCAGCCAAGGTAACGGGGGATACGAGCAGTACTTC.

The DNA for the CDR3 is TGTGCCAGCAGCCACCCCCGGGGGGCGGGGGAGTATGGCTACACCTTC. It codes for CASSHPRGAGEYGYTF. This chain connects TRBV5-4 to TRBJ1-2; a possible D gene is TRBD1 (6 bases). The CDR3 is 16 residues long. The V and J ends lost 4 bases and 5 bases respectively, with 21 bases between them. The germline gives CDR1 SGHNT, CDR2 YYREEE (reference sequence).

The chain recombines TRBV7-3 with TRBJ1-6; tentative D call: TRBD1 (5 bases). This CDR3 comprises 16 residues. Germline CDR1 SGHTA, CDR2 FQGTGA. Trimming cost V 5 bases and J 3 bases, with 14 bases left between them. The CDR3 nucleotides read TGTGCCAGCAGCGCCCAGGGAAACGGCTATAATTCACCCCTCCACTTT. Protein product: CASSAQGNGYNSPLHF.

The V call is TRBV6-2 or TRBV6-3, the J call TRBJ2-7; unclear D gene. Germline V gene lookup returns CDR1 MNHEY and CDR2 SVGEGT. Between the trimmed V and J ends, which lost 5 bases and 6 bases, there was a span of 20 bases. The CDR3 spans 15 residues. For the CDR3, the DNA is TGTGCCAGCAGTACGTCCCTTACTGCTACGCGCGAGCAGTACTTC. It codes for CASSTSLTATREQYF.